The T cell receptor beta chain under discussion was sequenced for a study of T cell responses to AZD1222 COVID-19 vaccine. With regard to this clone: As yet, its antigen is unknown.

Study-wide results and limits: Spike-specific TCR depth and breadth grew after two AZD1222 doses. At study baseline, merely about 6 AZD1222 recipients were seropositive.

Sequencing was performed with immunoSEQ multiplex PCR; in TCRdb, only in-frame clones are kept and a portion is missing. The sample consists of under 200,000 clones, about nine tenths of them appearing once. This CDR3 contains 15 residues. The germline V gene encodes CDR1 SGHDT and CDR2 YYEEEE. Trimming pared 4 bases from V and 9 bases from J, leaving 22 bases between. This material consisted of peripheral blood, taken on day 0 of AZD1222 vaccination. This chain joins TRBV5-6 and TRBJ1-2, with TRBD1 as a possible D gene (6 bases). The sequence came from an adult in good health. The CDR3 is CASSRGARAGLSYTF. The CDR3 DNA sequence: TGTGCCAGCAGCCGGGGGGCTAGGGCAGGACTTAGCTACACCTTC. Filled out from reference TRBV5-6 and TRBJ1-2, the complete variable domain reads DAGVTQSPTHLIKTRGQQVTLRCSPKSGHDTVSWYQQALGQGPQFIFQYYEEEERQRGNFPDRFSGHQFPNYSSELNVNALLLGDSALYLCASSRGARAGLSYTFGSGTRLTVV.